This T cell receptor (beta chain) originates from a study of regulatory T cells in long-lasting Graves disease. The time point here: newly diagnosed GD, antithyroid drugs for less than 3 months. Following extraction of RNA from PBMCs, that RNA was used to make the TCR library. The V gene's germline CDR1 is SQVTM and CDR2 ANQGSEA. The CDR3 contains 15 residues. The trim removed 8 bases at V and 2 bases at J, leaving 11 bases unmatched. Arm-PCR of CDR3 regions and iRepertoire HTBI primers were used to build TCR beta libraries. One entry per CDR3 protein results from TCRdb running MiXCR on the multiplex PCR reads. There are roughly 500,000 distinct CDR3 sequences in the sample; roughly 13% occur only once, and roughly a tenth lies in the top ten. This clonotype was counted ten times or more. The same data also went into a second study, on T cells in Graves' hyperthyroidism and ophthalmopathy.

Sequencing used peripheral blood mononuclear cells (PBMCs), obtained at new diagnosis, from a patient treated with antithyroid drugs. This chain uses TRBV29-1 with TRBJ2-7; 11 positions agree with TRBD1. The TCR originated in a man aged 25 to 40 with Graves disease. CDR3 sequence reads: CSSGGPGQGAYEQYF. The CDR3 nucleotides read TGCAGCTCCGGAGGCCCGGGACAGGGGGCCTACGAGCAGTACTTC.